The next 18 T cell receptor beta chains were all read from a single sample in a study of T-cell memory formation after mild COVID-19. TCRdb fed the 5' RACE reads into MiXCR, producing one record per CDR3 protein. The table shows 470,000 or so distinct CDR3 sequences, with around 18% occurring only once. Material for sequencing was PBMCs or a T cell subset sorted from them (not recorded which). The origin of the receptors is an adult woman who had mild COVID-19 (a few samples of this study predate the infection). Cell type and time point are not known.

The sample holds a few counts of this clonotype. The rearrangement links TRBV6-1 to TRBJ1-1; TRBD1 agrees at 12 bases. Looked up from germline, CDR1 is MNHNS and CDR2 is SASEGT. The junction had 11 bases not matched to a gene; V was cut back by 7 bases and J by 5 bases. The CDR3 has 16 residues. The CDR3 sequence: CASKSGTGGLWTEAFF. The CDR3 DNA reads as TGTGCCAGCAAATCCGGGACAGGGGGCTTATGGACTGAAGCTTTCTTT.

The chain is built from TRBV3-1 and TRBJ1-2; D is possibly TRBD1 (5 bases). CDR3 length: 15 residues. V lost 0 bases and J 4 bases, leaving 12 bases between the germline ends. Germline CDR1 reads LGHDT; CDR2 reads YNNKEL (reference sequence). The CDR3: CASSQEALTAYGYTF. The CDR3 nucleotides read TGTGCCAGCAGCCAAGAGGCTCTGACAGCCTATGGCTACACCTTC.

This clonotype was seen at least ten times. The chain uses TRBV7-6 and TRBJ2-7, with 7 nucleotides matching TRBD1. The germline V gene has CDR1 SGHVS and CDR2 FNYEAQ. V was clipped by 4 bases and J by 6 bases; unmatched bases: 3. CDR3 size: 12 residues. In DNA form, the CDR3 reads TGTGCCAGCAGCTCCCGACAGGGCGAGCAGTACTTC. Translating it yields CASSSRQGEQYF.

V usage is TRBV21-1 and J usage is TRBJ1-2; the DNA was not compared with TRBD1, the D call given in the table. TRBV21-1 is an annotated pseudogene. CDR3 size: 13 residues. CDR3 amino acids: CASSRYSGRGYTF. DNA for the CDR3: TGTGCCAGCAGCAGGTACTCGGGACGAGGCTACACCTTC.

V is TRBV5-5 and J is TRBJ2-2; D is ambiguous. The CDR3 totals 13 residues. V was pared by 2 bases and J by 6 bases, with 8 bases between. Per germline, CDR1 SGHKS and CDR2 YYEKEE (reference sequence). This CDR3 reads CASSFVAAGELFF. The CDR3 nucleotides read TGTGCCAGCAGCTTCGTTGCGGCCGGGGAGCTGTTTTTT.

The V and J genes are TRBV6-2 or TRBV6-3 and TRBJ2-7; the D call may be TRBD1 or TRBD2 (6 bases each). Trimming pared 7 bases from V and 1 base from J, leaving 17 bases between. The CDR3 runs 15 residues. CDR1 and CDR2 (germline): MNHEY, SVGEGT. CDR3 nucleotide sequence: TGTGCCAGCACTCAAATCGGGGGCGGGTCCTACGAGCAGTACTTC. Translated, it gives CASTQIGGGSYEQYF.

V is TRBV7-8 and J is TRBJ1-1; D is uncertain. V was pared by 8 bases and J by 1 base, with 23 bases between. Germline V CDR1 and CDR2: SGHVS, FQNEAQ. This CDR3 is built from 17 residues. As DNA, the CDR3 is TGTGCCAGCGAGCCTAGGGCTGGAGGTAGAGGGAACACTGAAGCTTTCTTT. Amino acids: CASEPRAGGRGNTEAFF.

This clonotype was seen more than once but under ten times. The chain joins TRBV12-3 or TRBV12-4 to TRBJ1-2; possible D gene TRBD1, 6 bases. The V end lost 5 bases, the J end lost 2 bases, and 9 bases lay between the germline ends. This CDR3 contains 13 residues. CDR3 coding DNA: TGTGCCAGCAGTATCCAGGGGAACTATGGCTACACCTTC. It yields the protein CASSIQGNYGYTF.

This clonotype was observed a few times. CDR3 sequence: CASSLTGVEFF. The DNA for the CDR3 is TGTGCCAGCAGCTTGACAGGGGTGGAGTTCTTC. V gene TRBV5-4 combines with J gene TRBJ2-1, with 7 nucleotides matching TRBD1. Germline-derived CDR1 and CDR2 are SGHNT and YYREEE (reference sequence). Losses at the gene ends were 1 base for V and 14 bases for J; bases not matched to a gene: 3. This CDR3 is 11 amino acids long.

This clonotype appeared a few times. J is TRBJ1-2 and V is TRBV29-1; D remains ambiguous. V lost 7 bases to trimming and J lost 4 bases, with 16 bases between them. Germline values: CDR1 SQVTM, CDR2 ANQGSEA. The CDR3 has 13 amino acids. The CDR3 reads CSARRTAGYGYTF. CDR3 DNA sequence: TGCAGCGCCCGAAGGACGGCGGGCTATGGCTACACCTTC.

The chain couples TRBV5-1 to TRBJ1-1; D gene uncertain. V gave up 3 bases and J gave up 1 base, with 10 bases separating them. Germline CDR1 SGHRS, CDR2 YFSETQ. The CDR3 is 14 amino acids. CDR3 DNA: TGCGCCAGCAGCTGGAGTAAACCGAACACTGAAGCTTTCTTT. Protein sequence: CASSWSKPNTEAFF.

This clonotype has more than one count but fewer than ten. The rearrangement links TRBV12-3 or TRBV12-4 to TRBJ2-3, with D possibly matching TRBD2 (6 bases). The CDR3 length is 16 residues. V was clipped by 6 bases and J by 0 bases, with 16 bases between them. CDR3 amino acids: CASSLGLYSSTDTQYF. DNA for the CDR3: TGTGCCAGCAGCCTCGGACTATACTCTAGCACAGATACGCAGTATTTT.

In its sample, this clonotype was seen a few times. This chain joins TRBV2 and TRBJ2-1, with a tentative D call TRBD2 (5 bases). In germline, CDR1 is SNHLY, CDR2 FYNNEI. CDR3 size: 13 residues. The V end was cut by 8 bases, the J end by 5 bases, with 13 bases between. DNA for the CDR3: TGTGCCAGCGAAATCTCGGGGAACAATGAGCAGTTCTTC. Translation gives CASEISGNNEQFF. Full variable domain (missing parts from reference TRBV2 and TRBJ2-1): EPEVTQTPSHQVTQMGQEVILRCVPISNHLYFYWYRQILGQKVEFLVSFYNNEISEKSEIFDDQFSVERPDGSNFTLKIRSTKLEDSAMYFCASEISGNNEQFFGPGTRLTVL.

This clonotype was seen a handful of times. The rearrangement uses TRBV6-6 and TRBJ1-5; 8 nucleotides agree with TRBD1. Germline-derived CDR1 and CDR2 are MNHNY and SVGAGI (reference sequence). The trim removed 3 bases at V and 5 bases at J, leaving 15 bases unmatched. The CDR3 runs to 18 residues. In nucleotides, the CDR3 is TGTGCCAGCAGTTATCACCCCTTACCGGACAGGGTATATCAGCCCCAGCATTTT. Its protein is CASSYHPLPDRVYQPQHF.

The V call is TRBV15, the J call TRBJ2-1; D gene uncertain. In germline, CDR1 is LNHNV, CDR2 YYDKDF (reference sequence). V lost 3 bases to trimming and J lost 5 bases, with 14 bases between them. The CDR3 covers 15 residues. DNA for the CDR3: TGTGCCACCAGCAGGAACTTACAGCAGAACAATGAGCAGTTCTTC. Its protein is CATSRNLQQNNEQFF.

This clonotype has more than one count but fewer than ten. The chain joins TRBV12-3 or TRBV12-4 to TRBJ1-1; tentatively, D is TRBD1 (6 bases). Trimming cost V 6 bases and J 0 bases, with 14 bases left between them. CDR3 length equals 15 residues. CDR3 DNA: TGTGCCAGCAGGGATGGACAGCTGATGAACACTGAAGCTTTCTTT. As protein: CASRDGQLMNTEAFF.

This clonotype was seen only a few times. This rearrangement joins TRBV11-2 to TRBJ1-1; D unclear. The CDR3 is 13 amino acids. Trimming stripped 4 bases from V and 4 bases from J, with 10 bases between. Per the germline V gene, CDR1 is SGHAT and CDR2 is FQNNGV. CDR3 protein: CASSSKVGTEAFF. The CDR3 DNA reads TGTGCCAGCAGCTCTAAGGTCGGCACTGAAGCTTTCTTT.

The CDR3 loop is CASSYWSASTDTQYF. As DNA, the CDR3 is TGTGCCAGCAGTTACTGGTCAGCTAGCACAGATACGCAGTATTTT. The V gene is TRBV6-5, the J gene TRBJ2-3; D is unresolved. The CDR3 has 15 residues. Germline V gene data show CDR1 as MNHEY and CDR2 as SVGAGI. V was clipped by 1 base and J by 0 bases, with 8 bases between them.